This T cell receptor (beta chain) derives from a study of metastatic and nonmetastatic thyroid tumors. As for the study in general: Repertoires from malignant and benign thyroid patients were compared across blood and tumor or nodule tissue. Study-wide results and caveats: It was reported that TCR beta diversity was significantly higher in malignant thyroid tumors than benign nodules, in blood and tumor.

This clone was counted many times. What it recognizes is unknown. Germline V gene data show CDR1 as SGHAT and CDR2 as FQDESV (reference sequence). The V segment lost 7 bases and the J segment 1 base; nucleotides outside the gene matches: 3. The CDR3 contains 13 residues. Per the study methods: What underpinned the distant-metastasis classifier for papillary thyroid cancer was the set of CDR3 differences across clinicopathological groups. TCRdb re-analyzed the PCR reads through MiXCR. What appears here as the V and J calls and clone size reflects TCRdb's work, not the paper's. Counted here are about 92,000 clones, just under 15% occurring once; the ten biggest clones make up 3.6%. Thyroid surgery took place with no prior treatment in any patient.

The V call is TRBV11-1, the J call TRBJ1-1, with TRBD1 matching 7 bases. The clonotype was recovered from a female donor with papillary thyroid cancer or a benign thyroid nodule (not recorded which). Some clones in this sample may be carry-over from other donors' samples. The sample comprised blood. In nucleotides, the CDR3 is TGTGCCAGCAACGGACAGGAGAACACTGAAGCTTTCTTT. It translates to CASNGQENTEAFF.